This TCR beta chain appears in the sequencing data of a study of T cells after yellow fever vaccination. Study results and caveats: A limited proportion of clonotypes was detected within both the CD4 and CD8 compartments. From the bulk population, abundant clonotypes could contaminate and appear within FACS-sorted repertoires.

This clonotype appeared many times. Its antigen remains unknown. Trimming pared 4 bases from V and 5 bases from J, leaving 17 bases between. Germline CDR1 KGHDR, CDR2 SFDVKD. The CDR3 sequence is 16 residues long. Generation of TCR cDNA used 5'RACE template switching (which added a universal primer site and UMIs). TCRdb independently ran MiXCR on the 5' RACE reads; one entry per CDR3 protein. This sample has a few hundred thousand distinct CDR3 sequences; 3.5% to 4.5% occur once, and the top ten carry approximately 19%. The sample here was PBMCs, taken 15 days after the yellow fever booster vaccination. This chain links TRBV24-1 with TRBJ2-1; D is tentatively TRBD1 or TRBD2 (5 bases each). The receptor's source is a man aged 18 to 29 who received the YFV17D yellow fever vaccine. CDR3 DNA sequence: TGTGCCACCAGTGAATTCGAGAATCAGGGAGACAATGAGCAGTTCTTC. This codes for CATSEFENQGDNEQFF.